The next 4 T cell receptor beta chains were all read from a single sample in a study of identical twins (dated by TCRdb to the mid-2010s). The library was prepared using 5' RACE. Sequencing relied on an Illumina HiSeq 2000. The public sequencing data were trimmed at Q25 with fastp and processed into clonotypes with MiXCR by TCRdb, which kept only in-frame beta chains. Each record represents a unique CDR3 protein, reported with the most common genes and DNA among its rows. This sample gives about 700,000 distinct CDR3 sequences in total; 5.5% to 6.5% of them show up just once. The ten most abundant clones make up approximately 2% of the sample. Sequenced material: naive T cells sorted from blood. The meaning of the sample's cell subset or site label: cells isolated with a human naive T-cell isolation kit. The receptors shown here come from a man aged 18-30 years in good health.

This clonotype was observed a few times. The CDR3 region has the DNA TGCAGCGTTGTAGGCGGTGAGGTCGGGAGGGCCGACGAGCAGTACTTC. Translated, it gives CSVVGGEVGRADEQYF. The chain combines TRBV29-1 with TRBJ2-7, with 8 nucleotides matching TRBD2. Germline CDR1 is SQVTM and CDR2 is ANQGSEA. The CDR3 contains 16 residues. With 4 bases clipped from V and 5 bases from J, the junction kept 16 bases outside the gene matches.

This clonotype was counted ten times or more. This chain links TRBV11-2 with TRBJ2-7; weak D call: TRBD2 (6 bases). CDR1 is SGHAT and CDR2 is FQNNGV in the germline V gene. V lost 0 bases and J lost 6, with 6 bases in between. The CDR3 contains 12 residues. DNA of the CDR3: TGTGCCAGCAGCTTAGAGCGGGGCGAGCAGTACTTC. Translated: CASSLERGEQYF.

This clonotype was observed at least ten times. J is TRBJ2-4 and V is TRBV6-1, with 7 bases matching TRBD2. Germline assignment: CDR1 MNHNS and CDR2 SASEGT. This CDR3 is built from 16 residues. The J segment lost 0 bases and the V segment lost 6 bases, leaving 8 bases of the junction unmatched. In DNA form, the CDR3 reads TGTGCCAGCAGCCCTGGGACTAACCTAGCCAAAAACATTCAGTACTTC. Translation gives CASSPGTNLAKNIQYF.

This chain joins TRBV10-3 and TRBJ1-5; TRBD1 agrees at 7 bases. Germline V lookup: CDR1 ENHRY, CDR2 SYGVKD. The CDR3 is made up of 14 amino acids. V dropped 7 bases and J dropped 2; count of bases not matched to a gene: 5. CDR3 sequence: CAITDREGNQPQHF. The CDR3 nucleotides read TGTGCCATCACCGACAGGGAAGGCAATCAGCCCCAGCATTTT.